This T cell receptor (beta chain) originates from a study of T cell responses to AZD1222 COVID-19 vaccine. Findings of the study overall: Compared with day 0, the breadth and depth of the Spike-specific TCR repertoire rose significantly after two doses of AZD1222. The donor group comprised mostly white British people and more females; the analysis possibly underestimated clonal diversity. Baseline seropositivity occurred in only 5 or 6 AZD1222 recipients.

Worth noting for this clone: The antigen remains undetermined.

V was clipped by 3 bases and J by 0 bases, with 11 bases between them. Germline V gives CDR1 ENHRY, CDR2 SYGVKD. CDR3 size: 15 residues. Sequenced by immunoSEQ multiplex PCR; TCRdb stores in-frame clones only, minus some. The sample contains 150,000 to 200,000 clones, approximately 90% of which appear only once. The genes are TRBV10-3 and TRBJ1-1; possibly TRBD1 for D (5 bases). The clonotype originates from an adult who received the AZD1222 COVID-19 vaccine. Sequencing used peripheral blood, obtained 28 days after the second AZD1222 dose. Here the CDR3 DNA reads TGTGCCATCAGTGACCCCCAGGACATGAACACTGAAGCTTTCTTT. This sequence encodes CAISDPQDMNTEAFF.